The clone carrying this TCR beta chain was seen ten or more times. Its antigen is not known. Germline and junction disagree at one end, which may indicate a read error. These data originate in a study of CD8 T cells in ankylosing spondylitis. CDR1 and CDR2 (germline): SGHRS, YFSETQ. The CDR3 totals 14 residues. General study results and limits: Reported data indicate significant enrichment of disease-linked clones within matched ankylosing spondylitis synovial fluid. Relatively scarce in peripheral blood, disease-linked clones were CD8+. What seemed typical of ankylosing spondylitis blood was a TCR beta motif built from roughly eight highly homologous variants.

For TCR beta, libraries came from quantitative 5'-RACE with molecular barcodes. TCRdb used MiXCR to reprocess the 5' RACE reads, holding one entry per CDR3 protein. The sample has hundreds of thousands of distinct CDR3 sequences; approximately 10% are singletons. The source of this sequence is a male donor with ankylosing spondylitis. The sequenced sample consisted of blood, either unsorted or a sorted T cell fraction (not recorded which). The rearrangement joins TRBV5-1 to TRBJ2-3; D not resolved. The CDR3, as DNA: TGCGCCAGCCGCTTAGTTCCATTCACAGATACGCAGTATTTT. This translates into CASRLVPFTDTQYF.